This T cell receptor (beta chain) was sequenced for a study of blood T cell repertoires in COVID-19. Turning to the study itself: COVID-19 samples from acute and convalescent phases originated in the United States, Italy and Spain. Sources were T cells, B-cell-depleted T cells, or PBMCs; the material itself was cDNA or gDNA.

Original methodology: Reference gene primer amplification in the assay estimated nucleated cell counts. Sequenced by immunoSEQ multiplex PCR; TCRdb stores in-frame clones only, minus some. D and trimming were read from the DNA, whereas the V and J calls and clone size are those reported in that table. The data show under 200,000 clones, 70% to 90% seen once. Germline V CDR1 and CDR2: LGHDT, YNNKEL (reference sequence). The CDR3 spans 16 residues. The ends lost 3 bases at V and 5 bases at J; junction bases unmatched: 13. Sample: peripheral blood. This clonotype was obtained from a man aged 55 to 70 with acute or convalescent COVID-19. The chain joins TRBV3-1 (or the pseudogene TRBV3-2) to TRBJ2-7, with TRBD1 identical over 7 bases. In DNA form, the CDR3 reads TGTGCCAGCAGCCATGACCTGACAGGGTTTGGCCACGAGCAGTACTTC. It encodes CASSHDLTGFGHEQYF.